This is a list of T cell receptor beta chains from one sample in a study of spatial heterogeneity in lung cancer. MiXCR, applied by TCRdb to the 5' RACE reads, yields one record per CDR3 protein. The table shows about 23,000 distinct CDR3 sequences, with around 4.6% occurring only once. The sequences come from PBMCs, collected at surgery. The receptors come from a male donor with early-stage non-small cell lung cancer. Each CDR3 is given with its conserved first and last residue. D genes are given only for firm matches. Size tells how often a clone was seen (once, few, many) or the class of an expanded clone, and some rows leave it out.

j_call | d_call | v_call | clone_size | cdr3_aa | cdr3_nt
TRBJ2-2 | TRBD2 | TRBV29-1 | many | CSARTSGLTGELFF | TGCAGCGCCCGGACTAGCGGTCTCACCGGGGAGCTGTTTTTT
TRBJ2-2 | NA | TRBV20-1 | many | CSASGSAGTGELFF | TGCAGTGCTAGCGGGAGCGCGGGCACCGGGGAGCTGTTTTTT
TRBJ2-7 | NA | TRBV29-1 | many | CSVEGATTYEQYF | TGCAGCGTTGAAGGAGCGACCACCTACGAGCAGTACTTC
TRBJ2-1 | TRBD1 | TRBV5-1 | many | CASSPQGGSYNEQFF | TGCGCCAGCAGCCCACAGGGGGGTTCGTACAATGAGCAGTTCTTC
TRBJ1-6 | NA | TRBV20-1 | many | CSARGGSSSYNSPLHF | TGCAGTGCTAGAGGGGGGTCGAGCTCCTATAATTCACCCCTCCACTTT
TRBJ2-1 | TRBD2 | TRBV7-9 | many | CASSTSGRAGEQFF | TGTGCCAGCAGCACTAGCGGGAGGGCCGGTGAGCAGTTCTTC
TRBJ1-5 | NA | TRBV20-1 | many | CSAVGGNQPQHF | TGCAGTGCCGTGGGGGGGAATCAGCCCCAGCATTTT
TRBJ2-5 | TRBD1 | TRBV4-2 | medium-sized | CASSSRQGVETQYF | TGTGCCAGCAGCTCCCGACAGGGAGTAGAGACCCAGTACTTC
TRBJ1-1 | NA | TRBV9 | few | CASSVWPKGEAFF | TGTGCCAGCAGCGTTTGGCCCAAGGGTGAAGCTTTCTTT
TRBJ1-1 | NA | TRBV18 | many | CASSQGQNTEAFF | TGTGCCAGCTCACAGGGACAGAACACTGAAGCTTTCTTT
TRBJ2-2 | NA | TRBV19 | many | CASSTKGFGTGELFF | TGTGCCAGTAGTACCAAGGGGTTCGGCACCGGGGAGCTGTTTTTT
TRBJ2-1 | TRBD2 | TRBV5-1 | many | CASKGLLSGGNNEQFF | TGCGCCAGCAAAGGTCTCCTTAGCGGGGGGAACAATGAGCAGTTCTTC
TRBJ2-3 | TRBD2 | TRBV6-5 | many | CASSALGASGTSTDTQYF | TGTGCCAGCAGTGCCCTCGGGGCTAGCGGGACTAGCACAGATACGCAGTATTTT
TRBJ2-1 | TRBD2 | TRBV5-1 | many | CASSLTSGVYNEQFF | TGCGCCAGCAGCTTGACTAGCGGGGTCTACAATGAGCAGTTCTTC
TRBJ2-7 | TRBD1 | TRBV12-3/TRBV12-4 | many | CASRKQGAKTYEQYF | TGTGCCAGCAGAAAACAGGGGGCCAAAACCTACGAGCAGTACTTC
TRBJ2-2 | TRBD1 | TRBV5-1 | many | CASSLGTAKGGELFF | TGCGCCAGCAGCCTTGGGACAGCGAAGGGCGGGGAGCTGTTTTTT
TRBJ1-6 | TRBD1 | TRBV12-3/TRBV12-4 | many | CASSAQGTGFSPLHF | TGTGCCAGCAGCGCGCAAGGGACAGGGTTTTCACCCCTCCACTTT
TRBJ1-5 | NA | TRBV10-3 | many | CAISELQNSNQPQHF | TGTGCCATCAGTGAGTTACAGAATAGCAATCAGCCCCAGCATTTT
TRBJ1-5 | NA | TRBV30 | many | CAWSGRTVSNQPQHF | TGTGCCTGGAGTGGGCGGACAGTTAGCAATCAGCCCCAGCATTTT
TRBJ2-3 | TRBD1 | TRBV2 | many | CASSGTGNSDTQYF | TGTGCCAGCAGCGGGACAGGGAATTCTGATACGCAGTATTTT
TRBJ1-5 | TRBD1 | TRBV19 | many | CASSKTGGASNQPQHF | TGTGCCAGTAGTAAAACAGGGGGCGCAAGCAATCAGCCCCAGCATTTT
TRBJ1-3 | NA | TRBV4-3 | NA | CASSPTSSGNTIYF | TGCGCCAGCAGCCCCACAAGCTCTGGAAACACCATATATTTT
TRBJ2-2 | NA | TRBV10-2 | many | CASGGLGEGASETTGELFF | TGCGCCAGCGGCGGGCTAGGGGAAGGGGCTAGCGAGACAACCGGGGAGCTGTTTTTT
TRBJ2-1 | NA | TRBV10-2 | many | CASNRDGSSYNEQFF | TGCGCCAGCAACCGGGACGGAAGCTCCTACAATGAGCAGTTCTTC
TRBJ1-1 | NA | TRBV19 | many | CASRLQGEAFF | TGTGCCAGTAGGTTACAGGGTGAAGCTTTCTTT
TRBJ2-1 | NA | TRBV7-2 | few | CASSSRDGNSNEQFF | TGTGCCAGCAGCTCCCGGGACGGAAATTCAAATGAGCAGTTCTTC
TRBJ1-2 | NA | TRBV6-5 | NA | CASSYSAGAFGYTF | TGTGCCAGCAGTTACTCGGCAGGGGCATTTGGCTACACCTTC
TRBJ2-6 | NA | TRBV29-1 | NA | CSVEGEGSGANVLTF | TGCAGCGTTGAAGGAGAGGGCTCCGGGGCCAACGTCCTGACTTTC
TRBJ1-4 | NA | TRBV7-2 | many | CASSLSVGSNEKLFF | TGTGCCAGCAGCTTATCGGTAGGAAGTAATGAAAAACTGTTTTTT
TRBJ1-2 | NA | TRBV20-1 | many | CSAAGVNGYTF | TGCAGTGCTGCCGGGGTTAATGGCTACACCTTC
TRBJ2-7 | NA | TRBV7-3 | many | CASRKTGSSYEQYF | TGTGCCAGCAGAAAGACCGGGTCCTCCTACGAGCAGTACTTC
TRBJ1-2 | NA | TRBV7-2 | many | CASSLVGANYGYTF | TGTGCCAGCAGCTTAGTAGGGGCGAACTATGGCTACACCTTC
TRBJ2-5 | NA | TRBV5-1 | many | CASSLAGGNQETQYF | TGCGCCAGCAGCTTGGCCGGGGGAAATCAAGAGACCCAGTACTTC
TRBJ2-4 | NA | TRBV28 | medium-sized | CASGHGAKNIQYF | TGTGCCAGCGGACATGGAGCCAAAAACATTCAGTACTTC
TRBJ2-3 | TRBD2 | TRBV9 | many | CASSVAPTSGNTDTQYF | TGTGCCAGCAGCGTTGCCCCGACTAGCGGCAACACAGATACGCAGTATTTT
TRBJ2-1 | TRBD2 | TRBV25-1 | many | CASRAGGQGEQFF | TGTGCCAGCAGAGCGGGGGGGCAGGGTGAGCAGTTCTTC
TRBJ1-6 | NA | TRBV6-5 | many | CASREDTNQRNSPLHF | TGTGCCAGCAGGGAGGACACCAACCAAAGGAATTCACCCCTCCACTTT
TRBJ2-1 | TRBD1 | TRBV20-1 | many | CSAGNRGKLSYNEQFF | TGCAGTGCTGGCAACAGGGGAAAACTCTCCTACAATGAGCAGTTCTTC
TRBJ2-4 | NA | TRBV27 | many | CASMGWGKNIQYF | TGTGCCAGCATGGGATGGGGCAAAAACATTCAGTACTTC
TRBJ2-2 | TRBD2 | TRBV28 | many | CASYPGLDAGELFF | TGTGCCAGCTACCCGGGACTAGATGCCGGGGAGCTGTTTTTT
TRBJ2-7 | TRBD1 | TRBV29-1 | medium-sized | CSVARTGLRPYEQYF | TGCAGCGTTGCCCGGACAGGGCTCAGGCCCTACGAGCAGTACTTC
TRBJ2-7 | TRBD2 | TRBV20-1 | many | CSARDSWTSGSGYEQYF | TGCAGTGCCCGGGACAGCTGGACTAGCGGGAGTGGGTACGAGCAGTACTTC
TRBJ2-1 | NA | TRBV9 | many | CASSAAGLVHEQFF | TGTGCCAGCAGCGCGGCAGGGCTTGTCCATGAGCAGTTCTTC
TRBJ2-3 | TRBD1 | TRBV20-1 | many | CSAPDRGEGTDTQYF | TGCAGTGCGCCTGACAGGGGAGAGGGCACAGATACGCAGTATTTT
TRBJ2-5 | NA | TRBV28 | many | CASSLVQGRQETQYF | TGTGCCAGCAGTTTGGTACAGGGACGCCAAGAGACCCAGTACTTC
TRBJ1-4 | NA | TRBV20-1 | many | CSVRATNEKLFF | TGCAGTGTTCGCGCAACTAATGAAAAACTGTTTTTT
TRBJ2-3 | NA | TRBV5-6 | many | CASSLNEGSRDTQYF | TGTGCCAGCAGCTTGAACGAGGGTAGCAGAGATACGCAGTATTTT
TRBJ1-1 | NA | TRBV9 | many | CASSPRVGTEAFF | TGTGCCAGCAGCCCAAGGGTTGGCACTGAAGCTTTCTTT